The present TCR beta chain was sequenced within a study of blood T cell repertoires in COVID-19. Study-wide background: COVID-19 samples collected from the United States, Italy and Spain covered acute and convalescent phases.

Assay: immunoSEQ multiplex PCR; the TCRdb copy retains only in-frame clones and omits some. The sample holds a few hundred thousand clones, 80% to 90% seen once. The V segment lost 5 bases and the J segment 0 bases; nucleotides outside the gene matches: 6. Germline lookup yields CDR1 MNHEY and CDR2 SVGAGI. The CDR3 is 15 residues long. The chain employs TRBV6-5 and TRBJ2-7, with 8 bases identical to TRBD1. The TCR was taken from a man aged 25 to 40 who had recovered from COVID-19. Input material: PBMCs or T cells enriched from blood (not recorded which). CDR3 sequence reads: CASSQTGDSSYEQYF. CDR3 nucleotide sequence: TGTGCCAGCAGTCAGACAGGGGACAGCTCCTACGAGCAGTACTTC.